Here is one T cell receptor beta chain with its context. Clones were sequenced by immunoSEQ multiplex PCR, and TCRdb holds only the in-frame ones, with some missing. The sample consists of 150,000 to 200,000 clones, 80% of them appearing once. This sample is drawn from a study of blood T cell repertoires in COVID-19. Germline V gene lookup returns CDR1 KGHDR and CDR2 SFDVKD. The ends were cut back, 3 bases at V and 0 bases at J, with 8 bases in the middle. This CDR3 contains 15 residues. The receptor comes from a woman aged 55-70 years who had recovered from COVID-19. Material for sequencing was PBMCs or T cells enriched from blood (not recorded which). The rearrangement uses TRBV24-1 and TRBJ1-5; D not resolved. The CDR3: CATSDAPNSNQPQHF. The CDR3 bases are TGTGCCACCAGTGATGCGCCCAATAGCAATCAGCCCCAGCATTTT.